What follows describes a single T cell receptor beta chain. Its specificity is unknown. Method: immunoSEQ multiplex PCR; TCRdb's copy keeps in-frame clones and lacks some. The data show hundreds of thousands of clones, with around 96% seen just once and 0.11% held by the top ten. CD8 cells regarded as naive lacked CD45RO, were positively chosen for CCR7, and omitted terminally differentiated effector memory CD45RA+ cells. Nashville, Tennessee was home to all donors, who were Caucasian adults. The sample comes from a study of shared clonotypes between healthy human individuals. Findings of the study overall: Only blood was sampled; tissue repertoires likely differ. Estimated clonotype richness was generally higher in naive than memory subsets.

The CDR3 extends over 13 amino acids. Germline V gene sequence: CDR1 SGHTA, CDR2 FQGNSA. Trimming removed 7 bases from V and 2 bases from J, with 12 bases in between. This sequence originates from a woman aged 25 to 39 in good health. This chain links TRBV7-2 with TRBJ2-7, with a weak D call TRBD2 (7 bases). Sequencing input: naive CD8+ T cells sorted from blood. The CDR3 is CASTGGRAYEQYF. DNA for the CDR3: TGTGCCAGCACCGGGGGGCGAGCCTACGAGCAGTACTTC.